This paragraph reports one T cell receptor (beta chain). The sample comes from a study of blood T cell repertoires in COVID-19. On the study more broadly: Samples came from the United States, Italy and Spain, spanning acute and convalescent COVID-19. From T cells, B-cell-depleted T cells, or PBMCs came the material, which was cDNA or gDNA.

In the authors' workflow: Using reference gene primer amplification, nucleated cell counts were estimated. Profiling relied on immunoSEQ multiplex PCR, and the TCRdb table lists in-frame clones only, not all of them. That table supplies the V and J calls and clone size; D and trimming were determined from the DNA. Seen here are some 230,000 clones, 85% observed once, and the top ten hold 2.9%. The CDR3 totals 14 residues. V trimming: 8 bases; J trimming: 0 bases; junction bases outside the gene matches: 3. Germline V gene data show CDR1 as MNHEY and CDR2 as SMNVEV (reference sequence). The TCR comes from a man aged 50 or older who had recovered from COVID-19. The sequenced sample was peripheral blood. This rearrangement joins TRBV27 to TRBJ1-3, with TRBD1 matching over 8 bases. The CDR3 protein is CASAGGRSGNTIYF. The CDR3 DNA sequence: TGTGCCAGCGCAGGGGGCCGCTCTGGAAACACCATATATTTT.